This is a list of T cell receptor beta chains from one sample in a study of metastatic and nonmetastatic thyroid tumors. TCRdb re-called clones via MiXCR from the PCR reads. The table records over 40,000 clones, 24% of them present only once. Specimen: blood. These receptors were taken from a male donor with papillary thyroid cancer or a benign thyroid nodule (not recorded which). Some clones in this sample may be carry-over from other donors' samples. Both conserved end residues are part of each CDR3. The order of the fields is clone size, D gene, J gene, V gene, CDR3 DNA, CDR3 protein. D genes are given only for firm matches. Sizes are listed as once, few, many, or a class for an expanded clone.

many,TRBD1,TRBJ1-1,TRBV27,TGTGCCAGCAGAGGGACAGGGGGAACTGAAGCTTTCTTT,CASRGTGGTEAFF
many,-,TRBJ1-6,TRBV20-1,TGCAGTGCTAGAGAATCCGGCCGACAGAGTAATTCACCCCTCCACTTT,CSARESGRQSNSPLHF
many,TRBD1,TRBJ2-2,TRBV7-6,TGTGCCAGCAGCTCCCGGACAGGGAGCACCGGGGAGCTGTTTTTT,CASSSRTGSTGELFF
many,TRBD2,TRBJ2-1,TRBV29-1,TGCAGCGGGGGGACTAGCTTGTACAATGAGCAGTTCTTC,CSGGTSLYNEQFF
medium-sized,-,TRBJ1-2,TRBV28,TGTGCCAGCAGTTATGGGGGGGATGGCTACACCTTC,CASSYGGDGYTF
many,-,TRBJ1-1,TRBV5-1,TGCGCCAGCAGCGGCGCAGGGGTTATGAACACTGAAGCTTTCTTT,CASSGAGVMNTEAFF
many,-,TRBJ2-1,TRBV20-1,TGCAGTGCTAGATCCGGGGGTAATGAGCAGTTCTTC,CSARSGGNEQFF
few,-,TRBJ1-4,TRBV5-6,TGTGCCAGCAGCTTGGTGGGGGCGAATGAAAAACTGTTTTTT,CASSLVGANEKLFF
many,-,TRBJ2-1,TRBV5-1,TGCGCCAGCAGCCCGCTGAAGGGTCACAATGAGCAGTTCTTC,CASSPLKGHNEQFF
many,TRBD2,TRBJ2-7,TRBV5-1,TGCGCCAGCAGCGTTGGACTAGCTTACGAGCAGTACTTC,CASSVGLAYEQYF
many,-,TRBJ1-2,TRBV2,TGTGCCAGCATGGCAACCGACAGGTCTTCGGCTGATGGCTACACCTTC,CASMATDRSSADGYTF
many,-,TRBJ2-3,TRBV11-3,TGTGCCAGCAGCTTGGGAGTAGCCTTCACAGATACGCAGTATTTT,CASSLGVAFTDTQYF